A selection of T cell receptor beta chains follows, all from one sample in a study of T cells in Graves' hyperthyroidism and ophthalmopathy. TCRdb processed the multiplex PCR reads anew with MiXCR; each CDR3 protein has one entry. This sample has about 400,000 distinct CDR3 sequences; roughly an eighth occur once, and the top ten carry 25% to 30%. Sequenced sample: blood. These receptors originate from a man in his forties or fifties with Graves' ophthalmopathy. The CDR3 runs from the conserved cysteine through the conserved F or W. The order of the fields is V gene, CDR3 protein.

>TRBV6-1
CASQTAQEQFF
>TRBV7-3
CASSLSGSLAGELFF
>TRBV30
CAWSLKKIIWNQPQHF
>TRBV12-3/TRBV12-4
CASSLARSTDTQYF
>TRBV29-1
CSGTSGSATNEQFF
>TRBV28
CASSPRTGGYPEAFF
>TRBV4-1
CASSPFLTSTDTQYF
>TRBV14
CASSPLSGGYQETQYF
>TRBV12-3/TRBV12-4
CASRDSRRGTGELFF
>TRBV6-1
CASKDHDNYGYTF
>TRBV4-1
CASSHPRGRATDTQYF
>TRBV5-6
CASSLLGYSEQYF
>TRBV6-4
CASSDGVRGQIPEAFF
>TRBV28
CASSLEGSYLRGQYF
>TRBV5-6
CASSFSGRAQRYEQYF
>TRBV10-3
CAIKEASGHNEQFF
>TRBV5-1
CASSYLGTSSYEQYF
>TRBV29-1
CSVDVREITDTQYF
>TRBV28
CASTQAGLPLRAKNIQYF
>TRBV3-1
CASSQQVGTEAFF